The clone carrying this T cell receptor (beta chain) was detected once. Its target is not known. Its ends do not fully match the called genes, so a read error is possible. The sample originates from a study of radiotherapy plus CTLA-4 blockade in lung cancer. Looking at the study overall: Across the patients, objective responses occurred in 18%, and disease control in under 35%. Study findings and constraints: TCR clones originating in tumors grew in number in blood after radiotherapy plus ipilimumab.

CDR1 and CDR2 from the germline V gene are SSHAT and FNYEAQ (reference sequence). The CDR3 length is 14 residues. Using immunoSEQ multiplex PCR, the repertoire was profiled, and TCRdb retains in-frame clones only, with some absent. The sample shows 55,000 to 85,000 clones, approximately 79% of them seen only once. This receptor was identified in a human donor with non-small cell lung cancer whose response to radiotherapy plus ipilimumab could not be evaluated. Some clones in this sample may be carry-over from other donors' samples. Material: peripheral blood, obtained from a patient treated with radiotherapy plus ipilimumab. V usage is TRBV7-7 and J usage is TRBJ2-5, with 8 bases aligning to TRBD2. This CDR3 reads CASSPGGGRETQYF. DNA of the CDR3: TGTGCTAGCAGCCCGGGGGGGGGAAGAGAGACCCAGTACTTC. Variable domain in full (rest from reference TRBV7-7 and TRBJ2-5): GAGVSQSPRYKVTKRGQDVTLRCDPISSHATLYWYQQALGQGPEFLTYFNYEAQPDKSGLPSDRFSAERPEGSISTLTIQRTEQRDSAMYRCASSPGGGRETQYFGPGTRLLVL.